This TCR beta chain comes out of a study of T cell repertoires in cytomegalovirus infection (dated by TCRdb to about 2019). Study-level background: The HLA type of each donor mattered for the analysis, because public TCR beta signatures pointed to carriage of CMV infection along with the matching HLA type.

The study at large found these results: The ex vivo response was dominated by HLA-C-restricted CMV-specific TCR beta clonotypes, which also provided the single most frequent clonotype in two of eight donors. In both this cohort and an independent roughly 350-donor cohort, the cumulative frequency of public TCR beta family members distinguished carriers of CMV infection plus the relevant HLA type.

This clonotype was counted ten times or more. There is no known antigen for this receptor. There are no base qualities to consult, and no much larger clone falls within one base. TCRdb lists the instrument as Illumina HiSeq 1500. TCRdb's own reprocessing of the public reads used fastp at Q25 and MiXCR and kept productive beta chains. Rows with one shared CDR3 protein collapse into an entry with the most common genes and DNA. In this sample the table shows fewer than 200,000 distinct CDR3 sequences, 7.5% to 10% of which occur a single time. About 4.6% of the sample is in the top ten clones. Sequenced: PBMCs. This clonotype was sampled from a human donor in good health (CMV status not recorded). Some clones in this sample may be carry-over from other donors' samples.

The CDR3 amino acid sequence is: CASSLVAGLANTGELFF. The sequenced DNA is TGTGCCAGCAGCTTAGTAGCGGGACTAGCCAACACCGGGGAGCTGTTTTTT. The chain joins TRBV7-2 to TRBJ2-2, and 9 bases in between align with TRBD2. For this chain, trimming is 1 base at the V end and 2 bases at the J end, and the number of junction bases without a gene match is 5. The CDR3, from cysteine to phenylalanine, totals 17 residues. Only CDR3 DNA remains: 51 bases, in frame from the first base. As encoded in the germline V gene, CDR1 is SGHTA while CDR2 is FQGNSA.